A selection of T cell receptor beta chains follows, all from one sample in a study of blood T cell repertoires in COVID-19. Only in-frame clones appear in the TCRdb table, and some are missing; sequencing was by immunoSEQ multiplex PCR. Among 80,000 or so clones listed, 75% to 90% were seen once. The sample was peripheral blood. The receptors were sampled from a human donor in a cohort sampled during active COVID-19. The CDR3 runs from the conserved cysteine through the conserved F or W. D genes are given only for firm matches. Clone size, where shown, is once, few, many, or a class for clones that have expanded.

d_call,j_call,clone_size,v_call,cdr3_nt,cdr3_aa
TRBD2,TRBJ2-2,.,TRBV5-1,TGCGCCAGCAGCTTGGCCACGGCTAGCGGGAGGTGGACCGGGGAGCTGTTTTTT,CASSLATASGRWTGELFF
.,TRBJ2-7,.,TRBV10-1,TGCGCCAGCAGTCCAGGGACCTACGAGCAGTACTTC,CASSPGTYEQYF
.,TRBJ2-1,.,TRBV18,TGTGCCAGCTCACGCGCCGACATCACAGGTAGTGATGAGCAGTTCTTC,CASSRADITGSDEQFF
.,TRBJ1-1,.,TRBV5-4,TGTGCCAGCAGCGGAGCGAATTTGAACACTGAAGCTTTCTTT,CASSGANLNTEAFF
TRBD2,TRBJ2-2,.,TRBV19,TGTGCCAGTAGCCCTGCGGGGGGTGGCACCGGGGAGCTGTTTTTT,CASSPAGGGTGELFF
TRBD1,TRBJ1-3,.,TRBV5-5,TGTGCCAGCAGCCGGGACAGGGGCCCCGCGAGGGGTGGAAACACCATATATTTT,CASSRDRGPARGGNTIYF
.,TRBJ1-2,.,TRBV7-8,TGTGCCAGCAGCTTAGTCACTGCTAACTATGGCTACACCTTC,CASSLVTANYGYTF
.,TRBJ2-4,.,TRBV9,TGTGCCAGCGCTGACGGGGATGTAGCCAAAAACATTCAGTACTTC,CASADGDVAKNIQYF
TRBD2,TRBJ2-7,.,TRBV28,TGTGCCAGCAGCGGACCGGGACTAGAGGCCTACGAGCAGTACTTC,CASSGPGLEAYEQYF
TRBD1,TRBJ1-2,.,TRBV19,TGTGCCAGTAGTATAGAGGGACAGTTTCTCTATGGCTACACCTTC,CASSIEGQFLYGYTF
.,TRBJ2-3,.,TRBV5-3,TGTGCCAGAAGCTTGTTTAGGGGTACGACAGATACGCAGTATTTT,CARSLFRGTTDTQYF
TRBD1,TRBJ2-5,once,TRBV7-6,TGTGCCAGCAGCTTGTCCGCGGAAAGGGACAGACAAGAGACCCAGTACTTC,CASSLSAERDRQETQYF
.,TRBJ1-2,.,TRBV5-4,TGTGCCAGCAGCCCGCAGACAGGTCAAGGCTACACCTTC,CASSPQTGQGYTF
TRBD1,TRBJ2-3,.,TRBV29-1,TGCAGCGCGGACAGGGTAGATACGCAGTATTTT,CSADRVDTQYF
TRBD2,TRBJ2-1,.,TRBV3-1/TRBV3-2,TGTGCCAGCAGCCAAGAATTGCGACTAGCGCAATACAATGAGCAGTTCTTC,CASSQELRLAQYNEQFF
.,TRBJ2-6,.,TRBV12-1,TGTGCCAGCAGTCGTCCGGGTCAGGGGGCTGGAGTTGGGGCCAACGTCCTGACTTTC,CASSRPGQGAGVGANVLTF
TRBD2,TRBJ2-3,.,TRBV7-2,TGTGCCAGCAGCTTAGGGAGCGGGAGCCTCGCAGATACGCAGTATTTT,CASSLGSGSLADTQYF
.,TRBJ1-1,.,TRBV30,TGTGCCTGGAGATTTGGCCCTGCTGAAGCTTTCTTT,CAWRFGPAEAFF
.,TRBJ1-4,.,TRBV7-9,TGTGCCAGCAGCCCCAGGGCAACTAATGAAAAACTGTTTTTT,CASSPRATNEKLFF
.,TRBJ1-2,once,TRBV3-1/TRBV3-2,TGTGCCAGCAGCCAAGACAGGATTAACACCTTC,CASSQDRINTF
TRBD1,TRBJ2-5,.,TRBV3-1/TRBV3-2,TGTGCCAGCAGCCACTTCGGGACAGAGGAGACCCAGTACTTC,CASSHFGTEETQYF
TRBD2,TRBJ2-3,few,TRBV6-5,TGTGCCAGCAGTTACGGGCTAGCGGGAAACACAGATACGCAGTATTTT,CASSYGLAGNTDTQYF
TRBD2,TRBJ2-1,.,TRBV4-2,TGTGCCAGCAGCCCAGGGACTAGCGGCGAGCAGTTCTTC,CASSPGTSGEQFF
.,TRBJ1-1,.,TRBV20-1,TGCAGTGCCAAGAACACTGAAGCTTTCTTT,CSAKNTEAFF
.,TRBJ2-5,few,TRBV7-2,TGTGCCAGCAGCTTAGTGCATGTCAGGGAGACCCAGTACTTC,CASSLVHVRETQYF
.,TRBJ1-5,.,TRBV7-2,TGTGCCAGCAGCTTTCCTCATCAGCCCCAGCATTTT,CASSFPHQPQHF
.,TRBJ2-1,once,TRBV5-1,TGCGCCAGCAGCTTGGAAGTAGGGGTCGGTGAGCAGTTCTTC,CASSLEVGVGEQFF
.,TRBJ1-6,.,TRBV2,TGTGCCAGCAGTGAAGTAGGGGTAGGTTCACCCCTCCACTTT,CASSEVGVGSPLHF
.,TRBJ1-1,.,TRBV6-5,TGTGCCAGCCAACGAGTAAAGAACACTGAAGCTTTCTTT,CASQRVKNTEAFF
TRBD1,TRBJ2-7,.,TRBV3-1/TRBV3-2,TGTGCCAGCAGCCCCCAACAGGGGCGCACCTACGAGCAGTACTTC,CASSPQQGRTYEQYF
.,TRBJ2-5,.,TRBV6-1,TGTGCCAGCAGTGAAGGGGGGACCGGGACTCCGAAGACCCAGTACTTC,CASSEGGTGTPKTQYF
TRBD2,TRBJ2-3,.,TRBV9,TGTGCCAGCAGCGTAAGTAGCGGGAGTGGAACAGATACGCAGTATTTT,CASSVSSGSGTDTQYF
TRBD1,TRBJ1-6,.,TRBV11-2,TGTGCCAGCAGCTTCGAGACAGGGGTTAATTCACCCCTCCACTTT,CASSFETGVNSPLHF
TRBD2,TRBJ2-1,.,TRBV11-2,TGTGCCAGCGGGGGTAGCGGGGGCCGCTCCTACAATGAGCAGTTCTTC,CASGGSGGRSYNEQFF
TRBD1,TRBJ2-7,.,TRBV24-1,TGTGCCACCGGGCGTAGGACAGGGTCGACGGACGAGCAGTACTTC,CATGRRTGSTDEQYF
TRBD1,TRBJ1-1,.,TRBV2,TGTGCCAGCAAGGACAGGGGGCTTTTTACTGAAGCTTTCTTT,CASKDRGLFTEAFF
.,TRBJ1-2,once,TRBV3-1/TRBV3-2,TGTGCCAGCAGCCAAGATATCCCAGGTGGCTACACCTTC,CASSQDIPGGYTF
.,TRBJ2-7,.,TRBV9,TGTGCCAGCAGCGAAGGGGCAGGGCTTTCCTACGAGCAGTACTTC,CASSEGAGLSYEQYF
.,TRBJ1-6,.,TRBV7-2,TGTGCCAGCACCCCGGAGGGTTCTCGGAATTCACCCCTCCACTTT,CASTPEGSRNSPLHF
TRBD1,TRBJ2-7,.,TRBV29-1,TGCAGCGTTGAGACAGGGGGATTCTACGAGCAGTACTTC,CSVETGGFYEQYF
.,TRBJ1-1,.,TRBV7-9,TGTGCCAGCAGCTCCGGGATGTCGAACACTGAAGCTTTCTTT,CASSSGMSNTEAFF
.,TRBJ2-1,.,TRBV5-1,TGCGCCAGCAGCTTGGGGGACACCTACAATGAGCAGTTCTTC,CASSLGDTYNEQFF
TRBD2,TRBJ2-3,.,TRBV7-2,TGTGCCAGCAGCTTAGACCTAGCGGGGGGGCCGTCGTCAGATACGCAGTATTTT,CASSLDLAGGPSSDTQYF
.,TRBJ2-1,.,TRBV7-3,TGTGCCAGCAGCTTACTTTCAGGGGCTGATGAGCAGTTCTTC,CASSLLSGADEQFF
TRBD1,TRBJ2-2,.,TRBV6-4,TGTGCCAGCAGCAGGACAGGGGGTTGGAGCACCGGGGAGCTGTTTTTT,CASSRTGGWSTGELFF
.,TRBJ2-1,.,TRBV10-3,TGTGCCATCAGTGGGTCCGGTGTCTCCCGTAATGAGCAGTTCTTC,CAISGSGVSRNEQFF
TRBD1,TRBJ1-5,few,TRBV7-6,TGTGCCAGCAGCTTAGTACCGGGACAGGGGAGCAATCAGCCCCAGCATTTT,CASSLVPGQGSNQPQHF
TRBD1,TRBJ2-5,once,TRBV3-1/TRBV3-2,TGTGCCAGCAGCCAAGATCCAGGGGGCCCGGAGACCCAGTACTTC,CASSQDPGGPETQYF
TRBD2,TRBJ2-1,.,TRBV4-2,TGTGCCAGCAGCCAAGTTGGACTAGCGGGGTATGAGCAGTTCTTC,CASSQVGLAGYEQFF